This T cell receptor beta chain was profiled in a study of T-cell reconstitution after alpha-beta-depleted transplantation in children. CDR3 length equals 14 residues. Germline V gene data show CDR1 as MNHNS and CDR2 as SASEGT. V was trimmed by 1 base and J by 3 bases, leaving 6 bases between them. A library of TCRbeta sequences, prepared with unique molecular identifiers, was generated. TCRdb redid the calling of the PCR reads with MiXCR, one entry per CDR3 protein. Among roughly 670,000 distinct CDR3 sequences listed, roughly 14% were seen once. This clonotype was sampled from a girl aged 2 to 10 with congenital amegakaryocytic thrombocytopenia, due to receive a stem cell transplant. The V gene is TRBV6-1, the J gene TRBJ2-2; D not resolved. The sequencing here drew on PBMCs, taken before TCRalphabeta/CD19-depleted stem cell transplant. CDR3 protein: CASSEGVYTGELFF. CDR3 coding DNA: TGTGCCAGCAGTGAAGGGGTTTACACCGGGGAGCTGTTTTTT.